The 26 T cell receptor beta chains below were found in one sample sequenced in a study of T cell repertoires in cytomegalovirus infection. No antigen is known for these receptors. Each CDR3 protein gets one entry after TCRdb re-called the reads with MiXCR. There are around 140,000 distinct CDR3 sequences in the sample; roughly a third occur only once, and about 56% lies in the top ten. Sequencing used CD8+ T cells from cultured PBMCs, obtained from culture after CMV antigen stimulation. Receptor source: a human donor in good health (CMV status not recorded). Some clones in this sample may be carry-over from other donors' samples.

This clonotype has just a few counts. The chain is built from TRBV7-9 and TRBJ2-5; the match to TRBD1 covers 7 bases. CDR1 and CDR2 from the germline V gene are SEHNR and FQNEAQ (reference sequence). The length of the CDR3 is 13 residues. V shed 6 bases, J shed 1 base, and the junction held 2 bases outside the gene matches. The CDR3 region is CASRTGIQETQYF. CDR3 in DNA: TGTGCCAGCAGGACAGGGATCCAAGAGACCCAGTACTTC.

The rearrangement links TRBV14 to TRBJ1-1; D is unresolved. The ends were cut back, 1 base at V and 6 bases at J, with 9 bases in the middle. There are 13 residues in the CDR3. Germline V CDR1 and CDR2: SGHDN, FVKESK. The CDR3 loop is CASSQVGEAEAFF. As DNA, the CDR3 is TGTGCCAGCAGCCAAGTTGGGGAAGCTGAAGCTTTCTTT.

The chain links TRBV13 to TRBJ2-7, with 10 bases that match TRBD2. Per germline, CDR1 PRHDT and CDR2 FYEKMQ (reference sequence). The CDR3 is 16 residues long. The trim removed 6 bases at V and 1 base at J, leaving 9 bases unmatched. In DNA, the CDR3 is TGTGCCAGCAGACGAATAGCGGGGGGTGAGTCCTACGAGCAGTACTTC. It is translated as CASRRIAGGESYEQYF.

The V and J genes are TRBV7-6 and TRBJ2-5; D is undetermined. Germline V lookup: CDR1 SGHVS, CDR2 FNYEAQ. The CDR3 has 14 amino acids. Trimming pared 7 bases from V and 8 bases from J, leaving 20 bases between. The CDR3 loop is CASIPPPTAPTQYF. DNA of the CDR3: TGTGCCAGCATCCCTCCCCCCACGGCGCCAACCCAGTACTTC.

This clonotype showed up just a few times. V gene TRBV4-1 combines with J gene TRBJ2-5; D is undetermined. Per germline, CDR1 MGHRA and CDR2 YSYEKL. The CDR3 length is 15 residues. Trimming stripped 2 bases from V and 4 bases from J, with 14 bases between. Here the CDR3 DNA reads TGCGCCAGCAGCCAAACCCGGGCGGATGTAGAGACCCAGTACTTC. This gives the protein CASSQTRADVETQYF.

Comments on this clonotype: A read error may produce the germline difference seen at one junction end. This chain connects TRBV7-8 to TRBJ2-2; 7 nucleotides align to TRBD1. This CDR3 has 15 amino acids. Germline CDR1 reads SGHVS; CDR2 reads FQNEAQ. CDR3 in DNA: TGTGCCAGCAGCCTGGACAGGCTCGTCACCGGGGTGCTGTTTTTT. It translates to CASSLDRLVTGVLFF.

This clonotype was counted only a few times. The chain recombines TRBV7-4 with TRBJ1-1; TRBD1 is a possible D gene (6 bases). Germline V gene lookup returns CDR1 SGHVT and CDR2 SQSDAQ. The CDR3 totals 15 residues. Deletions cut 1 base from V and 8 bases from J, with 17 bases between. CDR3 in amino acids: CASSLGDVWTAEAFF. CDR3 nucleotides: TGTGCCAGCAGCTTAGGGGATGTTTGGACAGCAGAAGCTTTCTTT.

A few counts support this clonotype. CDR3 loop: CASSLALTRTGRDNQPQHF. The CDR3 DNA sequence: TGTGCCAGCAGTTTAGCGCTAACCCGGACAGGGAGGGACAATCAGCCCCAGCATTTT. The V call is TRBV12-3 or TRBV12-4, the J call TRBJ1-5; 8 bases are a match to TRBD1. The ends lost 0 bases at V and 3 bases at J; junction bases unmatched: 13. The CDR3 extends over 19 amino acids.

This clonotype was counted between two and nine times. This sequence joins TRBV29-1 and TRBJ1-1; D not resolved. Trimming took 1 base from V and 1 from J, leaving 10 bases between them. From germline, CDR1 is SQVTM and CDR2 ANQGSEA. This CDR3 has 14 residues. The CDR3 here is CSVEVLKANTEAFF. CDR3 nucleotide sequence: TGCAGCGTTGAAGTTCTGAAGGCGAACACTGAAGCTTTCTTT. The variable domain in full, with the rest retrieved from reference TRBV29-1 and TRBJ1-1, is SAVISQKPSRDICQRGTSLTIQCQVDSQVTMMFWYRQQPGQSLTLIATANQGSEATYESGFVIDKFPISRPNLTFSTLTVSNMSPEDSSIYLCSVEVLKANTEAFFGQGTRLTVV.

The CDR3 DNA reads as TGTGCCAGCAGTGAAGGCGCAGTCGGGGAGCTGTTTTTT. Protein product: CASSEGAVGELFF. The V gene is TRBV6-1, the J gene TRBJ2-2, with no clear D. The CDR3 loop spans 13 amino acids. The V gene lost 1 base and the J gene lost 7 bases, with 7 bases spanning the gap. Per the germline V gene, CDR1 is MNHNS and CDR2 is SASEGT.

This clonotype was counted only a few times. This chain links TRBV5-6 with TRBJ1-1, with 8 bases aligning to TRBD1. With V trimmed by 1 base and J by 0 bases, 5 bases remained unmatched. Germline V gene data show CDR1 as SGHDT and CDR2 as YYEEEE. CDR3 size: 16 residues. For the CDR3, the DNA is TGTGCCAGCAGCTTGAAGAGGACAGGGTTGAACACTGAAGCTTTCTTT. Encoded protein: CASSLKRTGLNTEAFF.

The chain combines TRBV12-5 with TRBJ2-1; 9 bases agree with TRBD1. V shed 1 base and J 6 bases; nucleotides not matched to a gene: 1. The CDR3 is 14 residues long. Germline loops: CDR1 LGHNT, CDR2 FRNRAP. The CDR3 nucleotides are TGTGCTAGTGGTTTGGCGGGACAGGGCAATGAGCAGTTCTTC. This encodes CASGLAGQGNEQFF.

V usage is TRBV7-9 and J usage is TRBJ2-1, with TRBD2 matching over 10 bases. Germline V lookup: CDR1 SEHNR, CDR2 FQNEAQ (reference sequence). The CDR3 sequence is 14 residues long. V shed 1 base and J 15 bases; nucleotides not matched to a gene: 9. CDR3: CASSLGPGTSDLFF. The DNA for the CDR3 is TGTGCCAGCAGCTTAGGCCCCGGGACTAGCGATCTGTTCTTC.

This clonotype was seen a few times. V usage is TRBV6-5 and J usage is TRBJ2-3; TRBD2 matches 10 bases. V shed 0 bases and J 4 bases; nucleotides not matched to a gene: 4. CDR1 and CDR2 (germline): MNHEY, SVGAGI. The CDR3 sequence is 16 residues long. CDR3 in DNA: TGTGCCAGCAGTTACTCTCGACTAGCGGGCTCAGATACGCAGTATTTT. It is translated as CASSYSRLAGSDTQYF.

This sequence joins TRBV9 and TRBJ2-7; no firm D call. Trimming shortened V by 3 bases and J by 6 bases, and 7 bases separated the two germline ends. The CDR3 is 11 residues long. CDR1 is SGDLS and CDR2 is YYNGEE in the germline V gene. CDR3 in amino acids: CASSAGGEQYF. The CDR3 coding sequence is TGTGCCAGCAGCGCTGGTGGCGAGCAGTACTTC.

This rearrangement joins TRBV5-5 to TRBJ1-1; maybe TRBD1 (6 bases). The V gene lost 4 bases and the J gene lost 2 bases, with 15 bases spanning the gap. Germline values: CDR1 SGHKS, CDR2 YYEKEE (reference sequence). The CDR3 runs to 15 residues. DNA of the CDR3: TGTGCCAGCAGCCCAGCCCCAGGGGATAACACTGAAGCTTTCTTT. Its translation: CASSPAPGDNTEAFF.

Many counts were recorded for this clonotype. This chain joins TRBV7-2 and TRBJ2-4; TRBD2 aligns across 10 bases. The trim removed 4 bases at V and 1 base at J, leaving 16 bases unmatched. This CDR3 region has 20 residues. Germline-derived CDR1 and CDR2 are SGHTA and FQGNSA. CDR3 loop: CASSYLAGDVLNPAKNIQYF. The CDR3 DNA is TGTGCCAGCAGCTATCTAGCGGGAGATGTGTTAAATCCCGCCAAAAACATTCAGTACTTC.

This chain connects TRBV19 to TRBJ1-1, with unresolved D. With 1 base removed from V and 4 bases from J, the gap between germline ends came to 10 bases. The CDR3 covers 14 residues. CDR1 and CDR2 from the germline V gene are LNHDA and SQIVND (reference sequence). DNA for the CDR3: TGTGCCAGTAGTATAGGATCAACATTCACTGAAGCTTTCTTT. This codes for CASSIGSTFTEAFF.

Comments on this clonotype: Relative to the germline gene, one junction end is altered; a read error may explain this. The chain has TRBV12-3 or TRBV12-4 and TRBJ2-3; possible D gene TRBD1, 6 bases. The CDR3 runs 16 residues. The CDR3: CASSLETGSNTDTQYF. In DNA form, the CDR3 reads TGTGCCAGCAGCTTAGAAACAGGGTCCAACACAGATACGCAGTATTTT.

For this clonotype: One end of the junction is discordant with germline, which a read error may explain. This chain uses TRBV29-1 with TRBJ2-1, with 9 positions matching TRBD2. The CDR3 extends over 13 amino acids. Germline loops: CDR1 SQVTM, CDR2 ANQGSEA. Here the CDR3 DNA reads TGCAGCTCGGGACTAGCCTCCTCCAATGAGCAGTTCTTC. Translating it yields CSSGLASSNEQFF.

This clonotype was recorded a few times. This chain joins TRBV7-2 and TRBJ2-2; 7 bases are a match to TRBD1. CDR3 length: 15 residues. Trimming took 5 bases from V and 3 from J; bases not matched to a gene: 6. CDR1 and CDR2 from the germline V gene are SGHTA and FQGNSA. The CDR3 region has the DNA TGTGCCAGCAGCCACCGGGACAGATACACCGGGGAGCTGTTTTTT. This gives the protein CASSHRDRYTGELFF. Full variable domain (outside the CDR3, taken from reference TRBV7-2 and TRBJ2-2): GAGVSQSPSNKVTEKGKDVELRCDPISGHTALYWYRQSLGQGLEFLIYFQGNSAPDKSGLPSDRFSAERTGGSVSTLTIQRTQQEDSAVYLCASSHRDRYTGELFFGEGSRLTVL.

This clonotype has just a few counts. The chain is built from TRBV20-1 and TRBJ2-3, with D unresolved. The CDR3 loop spans 15 amino acids. Germline CDR1 reads DFQATT; CDR2 reads SNEGSKA (reference sequence). V was pared by 3 bases and J by 2 bases, with 15 bases between. The CDR3 DNA reads as TGCAGTGCTAGGAGCTCGCAGTCCGACACAGATACGCAGTATTTT. Residues: CSARSSQSDTDTQYF.

The chain employs TRBV6-5 and TRBJ2-5; 7 bases align to TRBD1. CDR1 and CDR2 (germline): MNHEY, SVGAGI. Trimming cost V 0 bases and J 5 bases; bases outside gene matches: 3. CDR3 length equals 14 residues. The CDR3 loop reads CASSYSTGTETQYF. In nucleotides, the CDR3 is TGTGCCAGCAGTTACTCGACAGGGACCGAGACCCAGTACTTC.

This clonotype was observed a few times. The rearrangement links TRBV5-6 to TRBJ2-2; D remains unclear. The CDR3 totals 13 residues. Between the trimmed V and J ends, which lost 2 bases and 6 bases, there was a span of 8 bases. Looked up from germline, CDR1 is SGHDT and CDR2 is YYEEEE. The CDR3 reads CASSFRDSGELFF. The CDR3 region has the DNA TGTGCCAGCAGCTTTCGAGACTCCGGGGAGCTGTTTTTT.

Written as DNA, the CDR3 is TGTGCCAGTAGTGGGGACGGGGCCAAAAACATTCAGTACTTC. Amino acid sequence: CASSGDGAKNIQYF. The chain uses TRBV19 and TRBJ2-4, with D tentatively TRBD1 or TRBD2 (5 bases each). The germline V and J ends were trimmed by 5 bases and 1 base, with 9 bases remaining between them. The germline V gene has CDR1 LNHDA and CDR2 SQIVND (reference sequence). This CDR3 is 14 amino acids long.

In this sample, this clonotype turned up a few times. V usage is TRBV20-1 and J usage is TRBJ1-5; D unresolved. Germline CDR1 reads DFQATT; CDR2 reads SNEGSKA (reference sequence). Trimming stripped 4 bases from V and 0 bases from J, with 22 bases between. CDR3 length: 18 amino acids. CDR3: CSATLEATASNSNQPQHF. The CDR3, as DNA: TGCAGTGCTACCCTAGAAGCGACGGCTTCTAATAGCAATCAGCCCCAGCATTTT.